The rows below give T cell receptor beta chains drawn from one sample of a study of OX40 agonist ivuxolimab in advanced cancers. Some clones are missing from TCRdb's copy, which holds only in-frame ones; the method was immunoSEQ multiplex PCR. This table holds approximately 50,000 clones, approximately 80% found once. Sequencing used CD4+ or CD8+ T cells sorted from blood, obtained in a trial of the OX40 agonist ivuxolimab. All receptors derive from an adult with an advanced solid tumor such as melanoma, head and neck, liver or kidney cancer. CDR3s include the opening cysteine and the closing phenylalanine or tryptophan. A D gene is named only where the DNA matches it firmly. Size tells how often a clone was seen (once, few, many) or the class of an expanded clone, and some rows leave it out.

clone_size j_call v_call d_call cdr3_nt cdr3_aa
few TRBJ1-6 TRBV4-1 NA TGCGCCAGCAGCCAAGATCGAGGCTCACCCCTCCACTTT CASSQDRGSPLHF
NA TRBJ2-2 TRBV27 NA TGTGCCAGCAGAGATCGGCCTGGAGGTTCCACCGGGGAGCTGTTTTTT CASRDRPGGSTGELFF
NA TRBJ2-7 TRBV21-1 NA TGTGCCAGCAGCAATAAACTAGCGGGAGGGTTTCTCTGCGAGCAGTACTTC CASSNKLAGGFLCEQYF
NA TRBJ2-3 TRBV6-1 NA TGTGCCAGCAGCCGAGATACGCAGTATTTT CASSRDTQYF
NA TRBJ2-3 TRBV14 TRBD2 TGTGCCAGCAGCCAAGACTCCTGGCGGGGGGGCCGTTGGGATACGCAGTATTTT CASSQDSWRGGRWDTQYF
NA TRBJ2-7 TRBV2 TRBD1 TGTGCCAGCAGTGAAGGGTTGACAGGGACCTACGAGCAGTACTTC CASSEGLTGTYEQYF
NA TRBJ1-1 TRBV2 NA TGTGCCAGCAGGTCAGACATGAACACTGAAGCTTTCTTT CASRSDMNTEAFF
NA TRBJ2-5 TRBV5-5 TRBD1 TGTGCCAGCAGCCCAAAGTGGACAGGAACCAAAGAGACCCAGTACTTC CASSPKWTGTKETQYF
few TRBJ2-1 TRBV11-2 TRBD2 TGTGCCAGCAGCTTATTCCCAGCGGGGGGAAGCTCCTACAATGAGCAGTTCTTC CASSLFPAGGSSYNEQFF
once TRBJ2-7 TRBV14 NA TGTGCCAGCAGCCGAACGACCGGGACGGACTACGAGCAGTACTTC CASSRTTGTDYEQYF
NA TRBJ2-7 TRBV7-9 TRBD2 TGTGCCAGCAGCCCCTATGGGGTTTTCGGCGGGAGTGTCTCCTACGAGCAGTACTTC CASSPYGVFGGSVSYEQYF
NA TRBJ2-1 TRBV14 NA TGTGCCAGCAGCCAAGTGCTAGTAGGCGGCAATGAGCAGTTCTTC CASSQVLVGGNEQFF
NA TRBJ1-2 TRBV19 TRBD1 TGTGCCAGCAGGGGGACAGGACATGGCTACACCTTC CASRGTGHGYTF
NA TRBJ2-1 TRBV29-1 TRBD2 TGCAGCGTTGAAGATCTTCGGCCACGGACTAGCGGGGGGCATAGCTCCTACAATGAGCAGTTCTTC CSVEDLRPRTSGGHSSYNEQFF
NA TRBJ2-2 TRBV11-2 NA TGTGCCAGCAGCTTAGACAGGGCAGTCGGGGAGCTGTTTTTT CASSLDRAVGELFF
NA TRBJ2-7 TRBV2 TRBD2 TGTGCCAGCAGTGATCCAGGGACTAGGGCCTACGAGCAGTACTTC CASSDPGTRAYEQYF
NA TRBJ2-1 TRBV23-1 NA TGCGCCAGCAGTCAATGTACGAGAAATGAGCAGTTCTTC CASSQCTRNEQFF
NA TRBJ1-2 TRBV28 NA TGTGCCAGCACAAAATCCGGGGAGGCATATGGCTACACCTTC CASTKSGEAYGYTF
NA TRBJ2-7 TRBV10-3 TRBD1 TGTGCCATCAGTGAGTCAGGAAAAGGGACAGGGGAGGCCGAGCAGTACTTC CAISESGKGTGEAEQYF
NA TRBJ2-7 TRBV5-8 NA TGTGCCAGCAGCTTGAAGTGGGGGGGGCGTTCGGGCGAGCAGTACTTC CASSLKWGGRSGEQYF
NA TRBJ1-3 TRBV6-6 TRBD1 TGTGCCAGCAGGTCCCGGGACAGCGGAAACACCATATATTTT CASRSRDSGNTIYF
few TRBJ2-5 TRBV5-1 TRBD1 TGCGCCAGCAGCTGGGGAGGACAGGGGGCGGAAGAGACCCAGTACTTC CASSWGGQGAEETQYF
NA TRBJ2-1 TRBV5-1 NA TGCGCCAGCAGCCCAACAGGGAGCAACAATGAGCAGTTCTTC CASSPTGSNNEQFF
NA TRBJ2-2 TRBV7-3 TRBD2 TGTGCCAGCAGCCCCTCACCGGGACTAGGGAACACCGGGGAGCTGTTTTTT CASSPSPGLGNTGELFF
NA TRBJ1-2 TRBV6-5 NA TGTGCCAGCAGTTACTCGATTTTGGGGCAGTATGGCTACACCTTC CASSYSILGQYGYTF
few TRBJ1-1 TRBV2 NA TGTGCCAGCAGGCCGTACACTGAAGCTTTCTTT CASRPYTEAFF